Shown below are 12 T cell receptor beta chains from a single sample sequenced in a study of blood T cell repertoires in COVID-19. Profiled with immunoSEQ multiplex PCR; TCRdb holds only in-frame clones, not every one. The repertoire holds nearly 250,000 clones, 86% seen once, with about 5.4% in the top ten. Specimen: peripheral blood. The receptors were gathered from a woman aged 80 or over with COVID-19, enrolled during active disease.

This chain's CDR3 is CATMGQGASNTGELFF. CDR3 DNA sequence: TGTGCCACCATGGGACAGGGGGCGTCGAACACCGGGGAGCTGTTTTTT. The chain uses TRBV24-1 and TRBJ2-2; 12 bases are shared with TRBD1. The J segment lost 0 bases and the V segment lost 8 bases, leaving 3 bases of the junction unmatched. The CDR3 contains 16 residues. The germline V gene encodes CDR1 KGHDR and CDR2 SFDVKD.

The J gene is TRBJ1-1, the V gene TRBV4-1; D perhaps matches TRBD1 (5 bases). This CDR3 comprises 18 residues. Germline V CDR1 and CDR2: MGHRA, YSYEKL. Trimming removed 1 base from V and 0 bases from J, with 18 bases in between. The CDR3 reads CASSQVGLSGRVNTEAFF. CDR3 DNA: TGCGCCAGCAGCCAAGTTGGGTTGTCAGGGAGGGTGAACACTGAAGCTTTCTTT.

The chain uses TRBV28 and TRBJ1-2; maybe TRBD1 (6 bases). CDR1 is MDHEN, CDR2 SYDVKM, per germline. The CDR3 is made up of 15 amino acids. V gave up 1 base and J gave up 8 bases, with 17 bases separating them. CDR3 sequence reads: CASSLLGTSDGGYTF. Here the CDR3 DNA reads TGTGCCAGCAGTTTATTGGGGACATCGGACGGCGGCTACACCTTC.

The CDR3 region has the DNA TGTGCCAGCAGCGCGAGGGCAGAGTCCCTCGGAAACACCATATATTTT. Its protein is CASSARAESLGNTIYF. This chain uses TRBV9 with TRBJ1-3; no clear D gene. Germline values: CDR1 SGDLS, CDR2 YYNGEE. The V gene lost 3 bases and the J gene lost 4 bases, with 17 bases spanning the gap. The CDR3 is made up of 16 amino acids. Full variable domain (outside the CDR3, taken from reference TRBV9 and TRBJ1-3): DSGVTQTPKHLITATGQRVTLRCSPRSGDLSVYWYQQSLDQGLQFLIQYYNGEERAKGNILERFSAQQFPDLHSELNLSSLELGDSALYFCASSARAESLGNTIYFGEGSWLTVV.

This clone came up once. The chain employs TRBV5-4 and TRBJ1-5; no reliable D call. This CDR3 contains 16 residues. The germline V gene encodes CDR1 SGHNT and CDR2 YYREEE (reference sequence). V lost 4 bases to trimming and J lost 6 bases, with 20 bases between them. CDR3 region: CASSAGPNLEGQPQHF. The CDR3, as DNA: TGTGCCAGCAGCGCAGGCCCCAACCTCGAGGGTCAGCCCCAGCATTTT.

The rearrangement joins TRBV7-2 to TRBJ1-6, with D possibly matching TRBD1 (6 bases). The CDR3 covers 13 residues. CDR1 and CDR2 from the germline V gene are SGHTA and FQGNSA. Deletions cut 10 bases from V and 10 bases from J, with 17 bases between. CDR3 coding DNA: TGTGCCACACAGGATGGGGGCGGATCACCCCTCCACTTT. This sequence encodes CATQDGGGSPLHF.

J is TRBJ2-5 and V is TRBV24-1, with 9 positions matching TRBD2. This CDR3 is built from 19 residues. Germline V gene data show CDR1 as KGHDR and CDR2 as SFDVKD. V dropped 2 bases and J dropped 5; count of bases not matched to a gene: 17. CDR3 amino acids: CATSDSAQPSGVMGETQYF. Written as DNA, the CDR3 is TGTGCCACCAGTGATTCGGCCCAGCCTAGCGGGGTCATGGGGGAGACCCAGTACTTC.

V usage is TRBV5-6 and J usage is TRBJ1-4; tentatively, D is TRBD1 (6 bases). V lost 2 bases to trimming and J lost 0 bases, with 11 bases between them. Germline V gene data show CDR1 as SGHDT and CDR2 as YYEEEE. CDR3 length: 16 amino acids. The CDR3 DNA sequence: TGTGCCAGCAGCTTTCGGACAGTTGCAACTAATGAAAAACTGTTTTTT. This encodes CASSFRTVATNEKLFF.

This chain links TRBV27 with TRBJ2-2, with D tentatively TRBD1 (6 bases). Deletions cut 1 base from V and 6 bases from J, with 27 bases between. The germline gives CDR1 MNHEY, CDR2 SMNVEV (reference sequence). The CDR3 is 20 residues long. The CDR3 region is CASSLLGVIRDTTGAGELFF. The CDR3 DNA is TGTGCCAGCAGTTTATTAGGGGTGATTCGGGACACAACCGGGGCCGGGGAGCTGTTTTTT.

The chain uses TRBV7-8 and TRBJ2-2, with D possibly being TRBD2 (5 bases). Germline V lookup: CDR1 SGHVS, CDR2 FQNEAQ. V gave up 3 bases and J gave up 5 bases, with 13 bases separating them. The CDR3 is 15 amino acids. CDR3 sequence: CASSFREQTTGELFF. The CDR3 nucleotides read TGTGCCAGCAGCTTCCGGGAACAGACAACCGGGGAGCTGTTTTTT. Combining the CDR3 with reference TRBV7-8 and TRBJ2-2 gives the whole variable domain GAGVSQSPRYKVAKRGQDVALRCDPISGHVSLFWYQQALGQGPEFLTYFQNEAQLDKSGLPSDRFFAERPEGSVSTLKIQRTQQEDSAVYLCASSFREQTTGELFFGEGSRLTVL.

V usage is TRBV5-1 and J usage is TRBJ2-1; TRBD2 agrees at 10 bases. J was trimmed by 7 bases and V by 4 bases; bases with no gene match: 8. The CDR3 has 15 amino acids. Germline V CDR1 and CDR2: SGHRS, YFSETQ. CDR3 bases: TGCGCCAGCAGCGGAGGGACTAGCGATGAGAATGAGCAGTTCTTC. This sequence encodes CASSGGTSDENEQFF.

The chain couples TRBV24-1 to TRBJ2-3; D possibly corresponds to TRBD2 (6 bases). Germline CDR1 KGHDR, CDR2 SFDVKD. CDR3 length equals 13 residues. Trimming shortened V by 5 bases and J by 5 bases, and 10 bases separated the two germline ends. As DNA, the CDR3 is TGTGCCACCAGTGTCAGGACTAAAGATACGCAGTATTTT. Translation gives CATSVRTKDTQYF.